The 27 T cell receptor beta chains presented below share a single source sample, sequenced in a study of cytomegalovirus exposure and HLA in healthy donors. Repertoires were generated with immunoSEQ multiplex PCR, while TCRdb's copy carries only in-frame clones and drops some. In the table there are 100,000 to 150,000 clones, 89% of which are singletons. The sample consisted of PBMCs. Every receptor here comes from a young woman in good health and CMV-seronegative.

This chain's CDR3 is CASSRPGTGSVNTEAFF. The CDR3 region has the DNA TGTGCCAGCAGTCGTCCCGGGACAGGGTCCGTGAACACTGAAGCTTTCTTT. The chain combines TRBV28 with TRBJ1-1; the match to TRBD1 covers 9 bases. This CDR3 contains 17 residues. The ends lost 5 bases at V and 0 bases at J; junction bases unmatched: 10. CDR1 is MDHEN and CDR2 is SYDVKM in the germline V gene.

The rearrangement joins TRBV28 to TRBJ1-1, with no clear D. The V end was cut by 7 bases, the J end by 4 bases, with 19 bases between. This CDR3 spans 15 amino acids. Germline V CDR1 and CDR2: MDHEN, SYDVKM. The CDR3 loop reads CASMIDSLGVTEAFF. The DNA for the CDR3 is TGTGCCAGCATGATAGACTCTCTCGGCGTCACTGAAGCTTTCTTT.

DNA for the CDR3: TGCGCCAGCAGCCAAGATCCGGGACGGGGGGGCAATCAGCCCCAGCATTTT. Protein: CASSQDPGRGGNQPQHF. The chain carries TRBV4-1 and TRBJ1-5; tentative D call: TRBD1 (5 bases). Germline CDR1 reads MGHRA; CDR2 reads YSYEKL. Trimming pared 0 bases from V and 2 bases from J, leaving 14 bases between. The CDR3 is 17 amino acids.

The gene calls are TRBV2 and TRBJ2-5, with D possibly TRBD1 on 6 matching bases. The CDR3 sequence is 16 residues long. The V end was cut by 6 bases, the J end by 5 bases, with 22 bases between. Germline assignment: CDR1 SNHLY and CDR2 FYNNEI. CDR3 DNA: TGTGCCAGCAGCGCTGGACAGAACCTGTTCGGGGAGACCCAGTACTTC. Translation gives CASSAGQNLFGETQYF. The full variable domain, its missing parts supplied by reference TRBV2 and TRBJ2-5, is EPEVTQTPSHQVTQMGQEVILRCVPISNHLYFYWYRQILGQKVEFLVSFYNNEISEKSEIFDDQFSVERPDGSNFTLKIRSTKLEDSAMYFCASSAGQNLFGETQYFGPGTRLLVL.

This chain uses TRBV29-1 with TRBJ2-5; TRBD1 agrees at 9 bases. The CDR3 is 15 amino acids. Germline V gene data show CDR1 as SQVTM and CDR2 as ANQGSEA. V trimming: 6 bases; J trimming: 1 base; junction bases outside the gene matches: 9. CDR3 region: CSVGDRGELQETQYF. DNA for the CDR3: TGCAGCGTGGGCGACAGGGGGGAACTCCAAGAGACCCAGTACTTC. The full variable domain, in which reference TRBV29-1 and TRBJ2-5 provide the parts outside the CDR3, is SAVISQKPSRDICQRGTSLTIQCQVDSQVTMMFWYRQQPGQSLTLIATANQGSEATYESGFVIDKFPISRPNLTFSTLTVSNMSPEDSSIYLCSVGDRGELQETQYFGPGTRLLVL.

The chain recombines TRBV30 with TRBJ2-5; the match to TRBD1 covers 7 bases. This CDR3 comprises 14 residues. Per the germline V gene, CDR1 is GTSNPN and CDR2 is SVGIG (reference sequence). The V gene end was trimmed by 3 bases and the J gene end by 6 bases; junction bases not matched to a gene: 10. CDR3 nucleotide sequence: TGTGCCTGGAGGGACATGACAGGGTTCAAGACCCAGTACTTC. It yields the protein CAWRDMTGFKTQYF.

The chain is built from TRBV2 and TRBJ2-7; 7 bases are shared with TRBD2. Germline V gene lookup returns CDR1 SNHLY and CDR2 FYNNEI. The V gene end was trimmed by 8 bases and the J gene end by 1 base; junction bases not matched to a gene: 8. CDR3 length: 14 residues. The CDR3 reads CASASAGGSYEQYF. The CDR3 coding sequence is TGTGCCAGCGCTTCCGCCGGGGGGTCCTACGAGCAGTACTTC.

The chain combines TRBV29-1 with TRBJ2-5; 9 positions agree with TRBD2. The V gene end was trimmed by 7 bases and the J gene end by 3 bases; junction bases not matched to a gene: 6. In germline, CDR1 is SQVTM, CDR2 ANQGSEA. This CDR3 region has 13 residues. The CDR3 sequence: CSAQGLAKETQYF. CDR3 DNA: TGCAGCGCACAGGGACTAGCCAAAGAGACCCAGTACTTC.

The gene calls are TRBV29-1 and TRBJ2-7; 11 nucleotides agree with TRBD2. The CDR3 has 14 residues. V gave up 3 bases and J gave up 5 bases; unmatched junction bases: 6. The germline gives CDR1 SQVTM, CDR2 ANQGSEA. This CDR3 is CSVELTSGNNEQYF. The DNA for the CDR3 is TGCAGCGTTGAGTTGACTAGCGGGAATAACGAGCAGTACTTC.

This chain links TRBV30 with TRBJ2-1, with D maybe TRBD2 (6 bases). The CDR3 spans 13 residues. Germline lookup yields CDR1 GTSNPN and CDR2 SVGIG (reference sequence). V lost 1 base to trimming and J lost 7 bases, with 11 bases between them. This CDR3 reads CAWSAGVLNEQFF. The CDR3 region has the DNA TGTGCCTGGAGTGCGGGGGTTCTTAATGAGCAGTTCTTC.

This clone was seen a single time. This chain uses TRBV28 with TRBJ2-7, with a possible D match to TRBD1 (5 bases). V was pared by 2 bases and J by 5 bases, with 16 bases between. Germline lookup yields CDR1 MDHEN and CDR2 SYDVKM. This CDR3 has 15 amino acids. DNA of the CDR3: TGTGCCAGCAGTTTAGGGGCAGGTGGTGTCCACGAGCAGTACGTC. Translation: CASSLGAGGVHEQYV.

A few counts support this clone. This chain uses TRBV7-9 with TRBJ1-1; 11 bases fit TRBD1. CDR3 length: 17 residues. Germline V gives CDR1 SEHNR, CDR2 FQNEAQ (reference sequence). The J segment lost 5 bases and the V segment lost 2 bases, leaving 10 bases of the junction unmatched. In DNA, the CDR3 is TGTGCCAGCAGCTTACCGTCCGGGACAGGGGGGAGAACTGAAGCTTTCTTT. Its translation is CASSLPSGTGGRTEAFF.

This clone has more than one count but fewer than ten. The V call is TRBV6-5, the J call TRBJ2-5; 7 bases line up with TRBD2. The CDR3 loop spans 15 amino acids. Germline CDR1 and CDR2: MNHEY and SVGAGI. The V segment lost 0 bases and the J segment 6 bases; nucleotides outside the gene matches: 7. Here the CDR3 DNA reads TGTGCCAGCAGTTACTCTCCACTAGCGAAAAAGACCCAGTACTTC. Its translation: CASSYSPLAKKTQYF.

The chain uses TRBV30 and TRBJ1-4, with TRBD1 identical over 11 bases. In germline, CDR1 is GTSNPN, CDR2 SVGIG (reference sequence). With 0 bases clipped from V and 5 bases from J, the junction kept 11 bases outside the gene matches. The CDR3 runs to 18 residues. This CDR3 is CAWSVGQGALVSNEKLFF. As DNA, the CDR3 is TGTGCCTGGAGTGTAGGACAGGGGGCCCTGGTATCAAATGAAAAACTGTTTTTT.

The chain couples TRBV6-5 to TRBJ1-2, with 9 bases aligning to TRBD1. J gave up 3 bases and V 4 bases, and 0 bases lay outside the gene matches. The CDR3 extends over 13 amino acids. From germline, CDR1 is MNHEY and CDR2 SVGAGI. The CDR3: CASSWTGDYGYTF. The CDR3 nucleotides are TGTGCCAGCAGTTGGACAGGGGACTATGGCTACACCTTC.

This clone was counted a few times. V and J are TRBV6-5 and TRBJ1-2; 8 positions agree with TRBD1. With V trimmed by 3 bases and J by 8 bases, 5 bases remained unmatched. The germline V gene encodes CDR1 MNHEY and CDR2 SVGAGI. The CDR3 has 13 residues. The CDR3 sequence is CASSYADRVGYTF. The CDR3 DNA follows: TGTGCCAGCAGTTATGCGGACAGGGTGGGCTACACCTTC.

The rearrangement links TRBV5-1 to TRBJ2-7, with D possibly being TRBD2 (5 bases). Trimming removed 0 bases at V and 1 base at J, with 11 bases between. The germline V gene has CDR1 SGHRS and CDR2 YFSETQ. The length of the CDR3 is 15 residues. The CDR3 protein is CASSLVGGSSYEQYF. The CDR3 region has the DNA TGCGCCAGCAGCTTGGTTGGCGGGTCTTCCTACGAGCAGTACTTC.

The V and J genes are TRBV7-2 and TRBJ2-7, with D maybe TRBD1 (5 bases). CDR1 is SGHTA and CDR2 is FQGNSA in the germline V gene. The CDR3 spans 13 residues. V was clipped by 6 bases and J by 3 bases, with 12 bases between them. The CDR3 loop reads CASRSRQHYEQYF. The CDR3 DNA sequence: TGTGCCAGCAGGTCCCGACAGCACTACGAGCAGTACTTC.

As DNA, the CDR3 is TGTGCCACCAGCAGAGATGGGACTAGCGGATACAATGAGCAGTTCTTC. This codes for CATSRDGTSGYNEQFF. The chain combines TRBV15 with TRBJ2-1; 11 bases are shared with TRBD2. The CDR3 runs 16 residues. With V trimmed by 0 bases and J by 4 bases, 2 bases remained unmatched. Germline CDR1 is LNHNV and CDR2 is YYDKDF (reference sequence).

This chain uses TRBV11-2 with TRBJ1-1; unclear D gene. Trimming removed 1 base at V and 1 base at J, with 4 bases between. Germline V gene data show CDR1 as SGHAT and CDR2 as FQNNGV. The CDR3 loop spans 13 amino acids. DNA of the CDR3: TGTGCCAGCAGCTTAGGCGGGAACACTGAAGCTTTCTTT. Its protein product is CASSLGGNTEAFF. Full variable domain (rest looked up from reference TRBV11-2 and TRBJ1-1): EAGVAQSPRYKIIEKRQSVAFWCNPISGHATLYWYQQILGQGPKLLIQFQNNGVVDDSQLPKDRFSAERLKGVDSTLKIQPAKLEDSAVYLCASSLGGNTEAFFGQGTRLTVV.

The gene calls are TRBV7-8 and TRBJ2-7, with 8 bases identical to TRBD1. The CDR3 runs 13 residues. The V and J ends lost 6 bases and 7 bases, in that order; junction bases with no gene match: 8. In germline, CDR1 is SGHVS, CDR2 FQNEAQ. The CDR3 bases are TGTGCCAGCAGGGGCAGGGGGCGTTTTGAGCAGTACGTC. Its translation: CASRGRGRFEQYV.

V usage is TRBV6-5 and J usage is TRBJ1-2; 8 bases are shared with TRBD1. This CDR3 region has 14 residues. Trimming removed 6 bases from V and 6 bases from J; junction bases left unmatched: 9. The V gene's germline CDR1 is MNHEY and CDR2 SVGAGI. The CDR3 spells CASRHKDRVHGYTF. As DNA, the CDR3 is TGTGCCAGCAGACACAAGGACAGGGTCCATGGCTACACCTTC.

The CDR3 nucleotides are TGTGCCAGCAGTGAAGCGCGGGAAGGCGGACTGGGCAATCAGCCCCAGCATTTT. Translation gives CASSEAREGGLGNQPQHF. The chain carries TRBV6-1 and TRBJ1-5; D is uncertain. V lost 0 bases to trimming and J lost 2 bases, with 17 bases between them. This CDR3 has 18 residues. Germline lookup yields CDR1 MNHNS and CDR2 SASEGT.

This sequence joins TRBV30 and TRBJ1-5; a weak D match, TRBD1 (6 bases). Deletions cut 2 bases from V and 6 bases from J, with 11 bases between. Germline CDR1 GTSNPN, CDR2 SVGIG (reference sequence). The CDR3 runs 13 residues. The CDR3 sequence: CAWSRQEGQPQHF. The CDR3 region has the DNA TGTGCCTGGAGTCGACAGGAAGGTCAGCCCCAGCATTTT.

The J gene is TRBJ2-1, the V gene TRBV6-5, with 7 positions matching TRBD1. V lost 9 bases to trimming and J lost 5 bases; unmatched junction nucleotides: 7. Germline CDR1 reads MNHEY; CDR2 reads SVGAGI. This CDR3 contains 13 residues. CDR3 sequence reads: CASSGTANNEQFF. CDR3 bases: TGTGCCAGTTCCGGGACAGCTAACAATGAGCAGTTCTTC.

V gene TRBV6-1 combines with J gene TRBJ1-5; TRBD1 aligns across 7 bases. The CDR3 loop spans 15 amino acids. The V gene's germline CDR1 is MNHNS and CDR2 SASEGT. J lost 0 bases, V lost 7 bases, and 6 bases had no gene match. The CDR3 region has the DNA TGTGCCAGCATCACAGGGGTAGTTAGCAATCAGCCCCAGCATTTT. Its protein product is CASITGVVSNQPQHF.

The chain combines TRBV28 with TRBJ2-7, with 9 bases matching TRBD1. The germline gives CDR1 MDHEN, CDR2 SYDVKM. This CDR3 comprises 17 residues. The V and J ends lost 5 bases and 2 bases, in that order; junction bases with no gene match: 13. CDR3 sequence reads: CASSPAPWTGVPYEQYV. The DNA for the CDR3 is TGTGCCAGCAGTCCTGCCCCTTGGACAGGGGTTCCCTACGAGCAGTACGTC.